These T cell receptor beta chains were read from a single sample in a study of blood T cell repertoires in COVID-19. Measured with immunoSEQ multiplex PCR; TCRdb has only the in-frame clones, and not every one. The table has roughly 280,000 clones, around four fifths seen once. Material: peripheral blood. These receptors all stem from a man aged 55-75 years with acute or convalescent COVID-19. CDR3s include the opening cysteine and the closing phenylalanine or tryptophan. Fields, in order: J gene, clone size, D gene, V gene, CDR3 protein. The D gene is left open where the match is weak. Not every row has a clone size; where given, it reads once, few, many or a size class.

>TRBJ1-6|-|TRBD1|TRBV19
CASSGPGQQSSPLHF
>TRBJ2-3|-|-|TRBV5-4
CASSFPREADTQYF
>TRBJ2-1|-|-|TRBV18
CASSPAGVGEQFF
>TRBJ2-5|-|TRBD2|TRBV7-3
CASSPGGLAGVETQYF
>TRBJ2-3|-|-|TRBV11-3
CASSLYTDTQYF
>TRBJ2-6|once|-|TRBV18
CASSPQGPPGANVLTF
>TRBJ1-4|once|TRBD1|TRBV28
CASTQGGSEKLFF
>TRBJ1-5|-|-|TRBV21-1
CASSNHSGTHEKSNQPQHF
>TRBJ1-2|-|-|TRBV6-5
CASSYSDRNYGYTF
>TRBJ2-5|-|TRBD2|TRBV11-1
CASSLGPGGETQYF
>TRBJ1-5|few|-|TRBV11-2
CASSLVTGNQPQHF
>TRBJ1-4|-|TRBD1|TRBV28
CASSLGSEDREEGNEKLFF
>TRBJ1-5|once|TRBD1|TRBV5-1
CASSLGQGANQPQHF
>TRBJ2-7|-|-|TRBV28
CASSSGQSYEQYF
>TRBJ2-7|-|-|TRBV3-1/TRBV3-2
CASSQDLGAGYEQYF
>TRBJ2-1|-|TRBD2|TRBV6-5
CASSTSGRWVEQFF